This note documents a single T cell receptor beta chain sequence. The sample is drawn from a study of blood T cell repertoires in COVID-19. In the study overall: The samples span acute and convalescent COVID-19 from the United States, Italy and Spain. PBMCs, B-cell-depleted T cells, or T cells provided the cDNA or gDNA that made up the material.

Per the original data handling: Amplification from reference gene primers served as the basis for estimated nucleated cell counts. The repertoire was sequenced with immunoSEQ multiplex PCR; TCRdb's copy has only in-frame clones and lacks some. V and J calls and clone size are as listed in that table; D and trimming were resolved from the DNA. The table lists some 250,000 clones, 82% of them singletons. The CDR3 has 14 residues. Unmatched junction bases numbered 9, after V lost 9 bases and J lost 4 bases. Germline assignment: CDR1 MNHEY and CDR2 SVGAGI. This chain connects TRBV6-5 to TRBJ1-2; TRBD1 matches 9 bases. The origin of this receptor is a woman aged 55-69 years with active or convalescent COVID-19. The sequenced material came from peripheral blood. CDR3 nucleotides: TGTGCCAGTTTTCCGGGACAGGGATTCTATGGCTACACCTTC. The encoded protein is CASFPGQGFYGYTF.